Here is one T cell receptor beta chain with its context. The data are from a study of blood T cells in healthy people across ages. It was with a sample-barcoded 5' primer and a J-beta primer mix that a second PCR of roughly 6 to 11 cycles was run. TCRdb reanalysed the 5' RACE reads using MiXCR and keeps one entry per CDR3 protein. The top ten clones hold 20% of a sample with 700,000 to 800,000 distinct CDR3 sequences, roughly 41% of them seen once. This CDR3 region has 15 residues. V was pared by 3 bases and J by 5 bases, with 8 bases of the junction left unmatched. The germline V gene has CDR1 SGHTA and CDR2 FQGNSA.

J is TRBJ2-7 and V is TRBV7-2; TRBD1 matches 9 bases. Specimen: blood. The source is a woman between 55 and 75 years old in good health. The CDR3 spells CASSFSGTGYNEQYF. The CDR3, as DNA: TGTGCCAGCAGCTTCTCCGGGACAGGGTACAACGAGCAGTACTTC.